Sequencing of this TCR beta chain was carried out in a study of identical twins. This clonotype has a handful of counts. Germline assignment: CDR1 SGHRS and CDR2 YFSETQ. V was pared by 4 bases and J by 5 bases, with 10 bases between. The CDR3 covers 12 residues. One entry per CDR3 protein results from TCRdb running MiXCR on the 5' RACE reads. The repertoire includes roughly 720,000 distinct CDR3 sequences, over 15% of them detected once, and roughly 14% sits in the top ten. A further study also used this sample, focusing on T cells expressing NK-cell markers. That study reports: Several experiments confined sorting to alpha-beta TCR T cells with an anti-gamma-delta TCR antibody.

The rearrangement uses TRBV5-1 and TRBJ2-7; D not resolved. The sequence derives from a woman under 30 in good health. The sequenced sample consisted of PBMCs. The CDR3 coding sequence is TGCGCCAGCAGCCTCCCAAATGACGAGCAGTACTTC. Its translation is CASSLPNDEQYF.